The rows below give T cell receptor beta chains drawn from one sample of a study of cytomegalovirus exposure and HLA in healthy donors. The table came from immunoSEQ multiplex PCR; TCRdb's copy has only in-frame clones and leaves some out. Here the sample spans some 110,000 clones, around 73% being singletons. Specimen: PBMCs. These receptors all stem from a man aged 60-69 years in good health and CMV-seropositive. Each CDR3 is given with its conserved first and last residue. The D gene is left open where the match is weak. For some rows the clone size is stated as once, few or many, or as a class when expanded; others skip it.

size,V,J,D,DNA,CDR3
NA,TRBV19,TRBJ2-7,TRBD1,TGTGCCAGTAGTATGGACAGGGGAGAGTCAAGGGCTAACTACGAGCAGTACTTC,CASSMDRGESRANYEQYF
NA,TRBV5-6,TRBJ1-3,NA,TGTGCCAGCAGCTGGGGTCTGACAGTTGGAAACACCATATATTTT,CASSWGLTVGNTIYF
NA,TRBV6-1,TRBJ1-1,NA,TGTGCCAGCAGACGAAGCAAGAACACTGAAGCTTTCTTT,CASRRSKNTEAFF
NA,TRBV5-8,TRBJ1-5,TRBD1,TGTGCCAGCAGCTTGTGGGCGACAGGGCTCAATCAGCCCCAGCATTTT,CASSLWATGLNQPQHF
NA,TRBV11-3,TRBJ2-5,TRBD2,TGTGCCAGCAGCTTAGGACTAGCGGGGGGACAAGAGACCCAGTACTTC,CASSLGLAGGQETQYF
NA,TRBV6-5,TRBJ2-5,NA,TGTGCCAGCAGAACGACAGGTCGGGAGACCCAGTACTTC,CASRTTGRETQYF
NA,TRBV5-1,TRBJ1-2,TRBD1,TGCGCCAGCAGCTCTGATTATGGACAGGGTAACTATGGCTACACCTTC,CASSSDYGQGNYGYTF
NA,TRBV7-9,TRBJ1-5,NA,TGTGCCAGCAGCTTATTTGGCGCCGGACTCAATCAGCCCCAGCATTTT,CASSLFGAGLNQPQHF
NA,TRBV29-1,TRBJ1-1,NA,TGCAGCGTTCTTCGACGGGAAATGAACACTGAAGCTTTCTTT,CSVLRREMNTEAFF
NA,TRBV6-4,TRBJ1-1,NA,TGTGCCAGCAGCCCAACAGGGATCACTGAAGCTTTCTTT,CASSPTGITEAFF
NA,TRBV5-4,TRBJ2-5,TRBD2,TGTGCCAGCAGCTTATTGGGGGGGGAAGAGACCCAGTACTTC,CASSLLGGEETQYF
NA,TRBV6-1,TRBJ2-3,TRBD1,TGTGCCAGCAGGATTCGGACAGGGACAGGGTATTTT,CASRIRTGTGYF
NA,TRBV30,TRBJ2-3,NA,TGTGCCTGGAGCCGGGGGGCCCCTCTAGATACGCAGTATTTT,CAWSRGAPLDTQYF
NA,TRBV11-2,TRBJ1-6,NA,TGTGCCAGCAGCTTACGGGATCGGTCACCCCTCCACTTT,CASSLRDRSPLHF
NA,TRBV6-6,TRBJ1-2,NA,TGTGCCAGCAGCCGAGGTGACAGAGGCTATGGCTACCCCTTC,CASSRGDRGYGYPF
once,TRBV21-1,TRBJ2-7,NA,TGTGCCAGCAGCTACCGGGACTTCTACGAGCAGTACTTC,CASSYRDFYEQYF
NA,TRBV5-6,TRBJ1-4,TRBD1,TGTGCCAGCAGCCACATGACCGGGACAGGGTTAAATGAAAAACTGTTTTTT,CASSHMTGTGLNEKLFF
NA,TRBV4-1,TRBJ2-2,NA,TGCGCCAGCAGCCACCTAGAGAGGGCGAGGGAGTCCGGGGAGCTGTTTTTT,CASSHLERARESGELFF
NA,TRBV2,TRBJ2-7,TRBD1,TGTGCCAGCAGTGCGGGACAGAAGTTCTACGAGCAGTACTTC,CASSAGQKFYEQYF
NA,TRBV30,TRBJ1-6,NA,TGTGCCTGGAGTAGGGGGATTAGCTCCTATAATTCACCCCTCCACTTT,CAWSRGISSYNSPLHF
NA,TRBV9,TRBJ1-6,NA,TGTGCCAGCAGTTGGGAGGGGAGGCAATCACCCCTCCACTTT,CASSWEGRQSPLHF
NA,TRBV6-6,TRBJ2-5,NA,TGTGCCAGCACGTCCTCAAGGTTGAGGGCAGAGACCCAGTACTTC,CASTSSRLRAETQYF